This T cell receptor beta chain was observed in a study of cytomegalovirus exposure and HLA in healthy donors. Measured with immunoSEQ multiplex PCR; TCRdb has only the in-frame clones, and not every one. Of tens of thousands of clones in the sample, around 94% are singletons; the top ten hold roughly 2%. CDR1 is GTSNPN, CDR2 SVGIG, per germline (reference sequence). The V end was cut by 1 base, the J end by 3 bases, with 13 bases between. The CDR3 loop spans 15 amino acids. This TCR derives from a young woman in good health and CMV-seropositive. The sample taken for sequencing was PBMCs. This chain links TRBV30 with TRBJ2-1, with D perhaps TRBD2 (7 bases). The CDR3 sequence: CAWSEGGGVYNEQFF. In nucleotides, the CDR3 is TGTGCCTGGAGTGAGGGGGGGGGAGTCTACAATGAGCAGTTCTTC.